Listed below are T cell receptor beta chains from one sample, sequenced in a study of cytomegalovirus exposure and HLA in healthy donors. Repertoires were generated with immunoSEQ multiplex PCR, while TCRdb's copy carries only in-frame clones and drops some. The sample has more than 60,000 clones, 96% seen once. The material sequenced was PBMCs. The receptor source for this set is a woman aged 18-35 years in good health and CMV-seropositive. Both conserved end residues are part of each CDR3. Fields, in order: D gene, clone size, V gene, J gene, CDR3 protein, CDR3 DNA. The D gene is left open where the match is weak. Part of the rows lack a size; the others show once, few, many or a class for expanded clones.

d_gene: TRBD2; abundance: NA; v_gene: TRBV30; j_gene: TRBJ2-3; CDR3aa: CASGLAAQYF; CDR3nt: TGTGCCTCCGGACTAGCGGCGCAGTATTTT
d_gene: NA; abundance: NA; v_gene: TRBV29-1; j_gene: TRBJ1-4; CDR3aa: CSVGEAPTNEKLFF; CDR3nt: TGCAGCGTTGGTGAGGCCCCAACTAATGAAAAACTGTTTTTT
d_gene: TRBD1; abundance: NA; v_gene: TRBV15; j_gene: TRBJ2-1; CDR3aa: CATSRRPGQGRNEQFF; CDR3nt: TGTGCCACCAGCAGGCGCCCGGGACAGGGTAGAAATGAGCAGTTCTTC
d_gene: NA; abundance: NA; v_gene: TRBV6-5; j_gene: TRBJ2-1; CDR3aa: CASSHLTGYNEQFF; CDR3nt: TGTGCCAGCAGCCACCTCACAGGATACAATGAGCAGTTCTTC
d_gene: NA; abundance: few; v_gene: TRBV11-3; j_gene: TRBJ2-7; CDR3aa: CASSPRDEQYF; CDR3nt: TGTGCCAGCAGCCCGCGCGACGAGCAGTACTTC
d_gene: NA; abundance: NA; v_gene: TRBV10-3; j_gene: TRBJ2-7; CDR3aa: CAISEDSYWQYF; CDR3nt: TGTGCCATCAGTGAGGACTCTTACTGGCAGTACTTC
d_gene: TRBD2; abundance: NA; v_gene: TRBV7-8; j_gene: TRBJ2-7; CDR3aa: CASRRTSGESYEQYF; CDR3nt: TGTGCCAGCAGGAGGACTAGCGGAGAATCCTACGAGCAGTACTTC
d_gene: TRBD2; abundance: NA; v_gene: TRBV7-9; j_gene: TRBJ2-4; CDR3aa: CASSLGLAGEGGDIQYF; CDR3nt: TGTGCCAGCAGCTTAGGACTAGCGGGAGAGGGGGGAGACATTCAGTACTTC
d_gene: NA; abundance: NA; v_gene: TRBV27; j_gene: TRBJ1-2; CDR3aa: CASSFLPNNYGYTF; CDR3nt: TGTGCCAGCAGTTTTCTACCCAATAACTATGGCTACACCTTC
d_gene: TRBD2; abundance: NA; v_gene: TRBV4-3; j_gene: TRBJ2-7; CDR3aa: CASSHGTSGSGTYEQYF; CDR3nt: TGCGCCAGCAGCCACGGGACTAGCGGGAGCGGGACCTACGAGCAGTACTTC
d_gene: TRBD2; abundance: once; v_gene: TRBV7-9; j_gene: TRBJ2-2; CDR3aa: CASSLVAGVRAGELFF; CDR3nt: TGTGCCAGCAGCTTAGTAGCGGGAGTGAGGGCCGGGGAGCTGTTTTTT